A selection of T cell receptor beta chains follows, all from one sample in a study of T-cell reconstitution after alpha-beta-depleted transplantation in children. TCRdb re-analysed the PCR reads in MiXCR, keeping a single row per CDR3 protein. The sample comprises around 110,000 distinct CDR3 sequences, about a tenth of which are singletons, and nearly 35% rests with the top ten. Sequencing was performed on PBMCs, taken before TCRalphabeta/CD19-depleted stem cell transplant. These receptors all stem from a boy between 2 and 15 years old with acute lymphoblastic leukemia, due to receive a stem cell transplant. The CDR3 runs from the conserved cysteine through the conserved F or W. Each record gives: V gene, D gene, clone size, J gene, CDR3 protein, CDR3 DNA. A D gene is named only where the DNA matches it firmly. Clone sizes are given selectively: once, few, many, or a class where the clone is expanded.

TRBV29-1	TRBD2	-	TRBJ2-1	CSVELAGAGNEQFF	TGCAGCGTTGAACTAGCGGGAGCGGGCAATGAGCAGTTCTTC
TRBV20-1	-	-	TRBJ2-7	CSASPNPWNYEQYF	TGCAGTGCTAGCCCTAACCCTTGGAACTACGAGCAGTACTTC
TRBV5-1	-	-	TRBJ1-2	CASSVSDSVYGYTF	TGCGCCAGCAGCGTATCAGACAGCGTCTATGGCTACACCTTC
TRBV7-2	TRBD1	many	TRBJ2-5	CASSFPGGMETQYF	TGTGCCAGCAGCTTCCCAGGGGGCATGGAGACCCAGTACTTC
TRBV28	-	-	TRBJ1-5	CASSLIGLNQPQHF	TGTGCCAGCAGTTTAATCGGCCTCAATCAGCCCCAGCATTTT
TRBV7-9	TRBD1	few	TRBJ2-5	CASSFDGTVQETQYF	TGTGCCAGCAGCTTCGATGGGACAGTACAAGAGACCCAGTACTTC
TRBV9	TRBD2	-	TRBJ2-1	CASSEGGLAAGSVKYNEQFF	TGTGCCAGCAGCGAGGGGGGACTAGCGGCTGGATCGGTAAAATACAATGAGCAGTTCTTC
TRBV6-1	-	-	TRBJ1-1	CASSFGTVLNTEAFF	TGTGCCAGCAGCTTTGGGACGGTATTGAACACTGAAGCTTTCTTT
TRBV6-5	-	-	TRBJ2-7	CASSYVRLGVPYEQYF	TGTGCCAGCAGTTACGTCAGGTTAGGAGTTCCCTACGAGCAGTACTTC
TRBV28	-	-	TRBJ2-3	CASSDSPSTDTQYF	TGTGCCAGCAGCGATAGCCCCAGCACAGATACGCAGTATTTT
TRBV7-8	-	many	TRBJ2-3	CASSLPAGADTQYF	TGTGCCAGCAGCTTACCGGCAGGGGCAGATACGCAGTATTTT
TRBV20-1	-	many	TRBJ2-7	CSARVSSGGIYEQYF	TGCAGTGCTAGAGTTTCCAGTGGGGGCATATACGAGCAGTACTTC
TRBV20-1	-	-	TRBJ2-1	CSARDPGHESSYNEQFF	TGCAGTGCTAGAGATCCGGGACACGAAAGCTCCTACAATGAGCAGTTCTTC
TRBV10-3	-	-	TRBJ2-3	CAISDSGSTDTQYF	TGTGCCATCAGTGATAGCGGTAGCACAGATACGCAGTATTTT
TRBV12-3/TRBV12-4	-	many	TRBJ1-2	CATFQNYGYTF	TGTGCCACATTCCAGAACTATGGCTACACCTTC
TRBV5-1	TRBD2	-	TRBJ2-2	CASSAGGPSGELFF	TGCGCCAGCAGTGCGGGAGGGCCGAGCGGGGAGCTGTTTTTT
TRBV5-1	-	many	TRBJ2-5	CASSLGGGETQYF	TGTGCCAGCAGCCTAGGTGGGGGGGAGACCCAGTACTTC
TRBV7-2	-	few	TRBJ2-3	CASSLAAVPTDTQYF	TGTGCCAGCAGCTTAGCGGCAGTGCCTACAGATACGCAGTATTTT
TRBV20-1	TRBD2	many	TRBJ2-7	CSAGGLAGRKGEQYF	TGCAGTGCTGGGGGACTAGCGGGAAGAAAGGGGGAGCAGTACTTC
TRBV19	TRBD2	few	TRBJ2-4	CASSKETSGALAKNIQYF	TGTGCCAGTAGTAAGGAGACTAGCGGGGCCCTAGCCAAAAACATTCAGTACTTC
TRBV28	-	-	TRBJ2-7	CASSLEGWYEQYF	TGTGCCAGCAGTTTAGAAGGTTGGTACGAGCAGTACTTC
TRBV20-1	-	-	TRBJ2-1	CSARMVVGGFPYNEQFF	TGCAGTGCGCGTATGGTCGTAGGCGGGTTCCCCTACAATGAGCAGTTCTTC
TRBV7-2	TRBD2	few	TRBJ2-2	CASSLALAGAYTGELFF	TGTGCCAGCAGCTTAGCGCTAGCGGGAGCTTACACCGGGGAGCTGTTTTTT